Listed here are 15 T cell receptor beta chains from one sample, sequenced in a study of T cell responses to AZD1222 COVID-19 vaccine. Produced via immunoSEQ multiplex PCR; TCRdb's table is partial and in-frame only. The data hold 150,000 to 160,000 clones, with over 85% observed a single time. The source was peripheral blood, collected on day 0 of AZD1222 vaccination. The receptor set was obtained from an adult in good health.

The J gene is TRBJ1-2, the V gene TRBV19, with a tentative D call TRBD1 (5 bases). From germline, CDR1 is LNHDA and CDR2 SQIVND (reference sequence). The CDR3 contains 14 residues. V lost 11 bases and J lost 0, with 16 bases in between. CDR3 DNA sequence: TGTGCCGGAAGTCCGGGGACGACTAACTATGGCTACACCTTC. Translating gives CAGSPGTTNYGYTF.

J is TRBJ1-3 and V is TRBV11-3; 8 bases map to TRBD1. The J segment lost 4 bases and the V segment lost 3 bases, leaving 8 bases of the junction unmatched. The CDR3 totals 16 residues. CDR1 and CDR2 from the germline V gene are SGHNT and YENEEA. As DNA, the CDR3 is TGTGCCAGCAGCTTTCGGACAGGGTCCCACGGAAACACCATATATTTT. The encoded protein is CASSFRTGSHGNTIYF.

V is TRBV30 and J is TRBJ2-5; D call uncertain. CDR1 and CDR2 (germline): GTSNPN, SVGIG (reference sequence). Trimming cost V 5 bases and J 1 base, with 5 bases left between them. The CDR3 runs to 11 residues. The DNA of the CDR3 is TGTGCCTGGGGACCCCAAGAGACCCAGTACTTC. This sequence encodes CAWGPQETQYF.

The V gene is TRBV29-1, the J gene TRBJ1-2, with a tentative D call TRBD1 (5 bases). This CDR3 is 15 amino acids long. Trimming cost V 7 bases and J 4 bases, with 22 bases left between them. Germline CDR1 reads SQVTM; CDR2 reads ANQGSEA. CDR3 sequence reads: CSARPSEGRIYGYTF. In DNA form, the CDR3 reads TGCAGCGCTCGCCCCTCGGAGGGGCGGATCTATGGCTACACCTTC.

This clone was seen a single time. The gene calls are TRBV7-2 and TRBJ1-1; D remains unclear. V was shortened by 5 bases and J by 6 bases, with 10 bases between the two germline ends. There are 12 residues in the CDR3. The V gene's germline CDR1 is SGHTA and CDR2 FQGNSA. This CDR3 is CASSMVASEAFF. CDR3 nucleotide sequence: TGTGCCAGCAGCATGGTCGCATCTGAAGCTTTCTTT.

V and J are TRBV9 and TRBJ2-7; D possibly corresponds to TRBD1 (6 bases). Between the trimmed V and J ends, which lost 2 bases and 4 bases, there was a span of 16 bases. The CDR3 extends over 15 amino acids. Germline loops: CDR1 SGDLS, CDR2 YYNGEE. In nucleotides, the CDR3 is TGTGCCAGCAGCGTTAGTTGGGGGCGAATGTACGAGCAGTACTTC. Its protein is CASSVSWGRMYEQYF.

The chain links TRBV25-1 to TRBJ2-3, with D possibly being TRBD1 or TRBD2 (6 bases each). From germline, CDR1 is MGHDK and CDR2 SYGVNS. The CDR3 extends over 15 amino acids. The V gene lost 0 bases and the J gene lost 8 bases, with 15 bases spanning the gap. In DNA, the CDR3 is TGTGCCAGCAGTGAATATAGGGGGGCAGGAGCTACGCAGTATTTT. Its protein is CASSEYRGAGATQYF.

The CDR3 protein is CASSRGGALYNEQFF. CDR3 DNA sequence: TGCGCCAGCAGCCGCGGAGGGGCCCTCTACAATGAGCAGTTCTTC. The chain carries TRBV5-1 and TRBJ2-1; maybe TRBD2 (6 bases). This CDR3 comprises 15 residues. CDR1 is SGHRS, CDR2 YFSETQ, per germline. V was cut by 4 bases and J by 3 bases, with 14 bases left in between. The full variable domain, completed using reference TRBV5-1 and TRBJ2-1, is KAGVTQTPRYLIKTRGQQVTLSCSPISGHRSVSWYQQTPGQGLQFLFEYFSETQRNKGNFPGRFSGRQFSNSRSEMNVSTLELGDSALYLCASSRGGALYNEQFFGPGTRLTVL.

This chain links TRBV5-6 with TRBJ2-1; 8 bases map to TRBD1. CDR1 and CDR2 from the germline V gene are SGHDT and YYEEEE. The CDR3 consists of 16 residues. V dropped 7 bases and J dropped 0; count of bases not matched to a gene: 9. The CDR3 protein is CASWLQGVGSYNEQFF. CDR3 nucleotide sequence: TGTGCCAGCTGGTTACAGGGGGTGGGCTCCTACAATGAGCAGTTCTTC.

This chain links TRBV7-9 with TRBJ1-2, with 11 nucleotides matching TRBD1. This CDR3 comprises 13 residues. Germline CDR1 reads SEHNR; CDR2 reads FQNEAQ (reference sequence). V shed 4 bases, J shed 8 bases, and the junction held 3 bases outside the gene matches. CDR3 bases: TGTGCCAGCAGCTGGACAGGGGGCTGGGGCTACACCTTC. Translation: CASSWTGGWGYTF.

J is TRBJ2-5 and V is TRBV6-5; unclear D gene. Trimming removed 6 bases from V and 1 base from J, with 9 bases in between. This CDR3 comprises 13 residues. CDR1 and CDR2 from the germline V gene are MNHEY and SVGAGI. DNA of the CDR3: TGTGCCAGCAGACGGCCGGGCCAAGAGACCCAGTACTTC. Translated, it gives CASRRPGQETQYF.

The CDR3 spells CSVDGYTF. The CDR3 DNA follows: TGCAGCGTTGATGGCTACACCTTC. V is TRBV29-1 and J is TRBJ1-2; the D is unclear. V lost 3 bases and J 7 bases, leaving 0 bases between the germline ends. This CDR3 region has 8 residues. Germline V gene data show CDR1 as SQVTM and CDR2 as ANQGSEA.

This clone was picked up a small number of times. This rearrangement joins TRBV2 to TRBJ1-1, with D uncertain. V was clipped by 5 bases and J by 2 bases, with 12 bases between them. Germline lookup yields CDR1 SNHLY and CDR2 FYNNEI. The CDR3 sequence is 14 residues long. The CDR3 reads CASSNLGRNTEAFF. The CDR3 DNA follows: TGTGCCAGCAGTAACCTCGGCCGTAACACTGAAGCTTTCTTT.

This chain uses TRBV4-1 with TRBJ2-7, with 10 bases that match TRBD2. V lost 1 base, J lost 2 bases, and 5 bases stayed unmatched. The CDR3 covers 16 residues. The V gene's germline CDR1 is MGHRA and CDR2 YSYEKL. The CDR3 region is CASSQVPLAGAYEQYF. As DNA, the CDR3 is TGCGCCAGCAGCCAAGTTCCTCTAGCGGGGGCCTACGAGCAGTACTTC.

The rearrangement joins TRBV6-2 or TRBV6-3 to TRBJ1-1; D not resolved. Trimming removed 4 bases from V and 8 bases from J, with 14 bases in between. Germline CDR1 reads MNHEY; CDR2 reads SVGEGT. This CDR3 is built from 13 residues. The CDR3 bases are TGTGCCAGCAGTTTCCAGCTAGATCGGGAAGCTTTCTTT. Its protein is CASSFQLDREAFF.